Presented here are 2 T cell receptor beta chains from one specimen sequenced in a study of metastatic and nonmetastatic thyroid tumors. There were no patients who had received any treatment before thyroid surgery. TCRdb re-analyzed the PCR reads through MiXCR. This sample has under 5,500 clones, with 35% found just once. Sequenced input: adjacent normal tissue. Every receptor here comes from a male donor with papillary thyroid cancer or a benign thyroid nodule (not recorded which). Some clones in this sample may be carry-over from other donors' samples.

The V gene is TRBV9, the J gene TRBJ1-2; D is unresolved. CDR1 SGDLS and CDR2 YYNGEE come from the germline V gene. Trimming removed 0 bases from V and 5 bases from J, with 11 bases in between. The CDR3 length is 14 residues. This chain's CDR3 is CASSVEGKSYGYTF. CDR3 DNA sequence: TGTGCCAGCAGCGTAGAGGGAAAGTCATATGGCTACACCTTC.

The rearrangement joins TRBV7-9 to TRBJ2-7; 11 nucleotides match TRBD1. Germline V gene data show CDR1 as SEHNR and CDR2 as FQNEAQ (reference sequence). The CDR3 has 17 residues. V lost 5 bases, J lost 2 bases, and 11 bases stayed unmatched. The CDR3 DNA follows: TGTGCCAGCAGCCCAGTGGTAGGGACAGGGGGTACCTACGAGCAGTACTTC. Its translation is CASSPVVGTGGTYEQYF.